A selection of T cell receptor beta chains follows, all from one sample in a study of blood T cell repertoires in COVID-19. Sequencing used immunoSEQ multiplex PCR; TCRdb keeps in-frame clones, though not all of them. There are about 280,000 clones in the sample; around 89% occur only once, and less than 2% lies in the top ten. The material sequenced was PBMCs or T cells enriched from blood (not recorded which). These receptors all stem from a woman in her late teens or twenties with acute COVID-19. Both conserved end residues are part of each CDR3. Fields, in order: D gene, J gene, V gene, clone size, CDR3 protein, CDR3 DNA. The D gene is left open where the match is weak. Clone size, where shown, is once, few, many, or a class for clones that have expanded.

D: .; J: TRBJ1-1; V: TRBV12-3/TRBV12-4; size: .; CDR3: CASSQTGSKAFF; DNA: TGTGCCAGCAGCCAGACAGGTAGCAAAGCTTTCTTT
D: TRBD1; J: TRBJ1-4; V: TRBV27; size: few; CDR3: CASSHIGTGNGKLFF; DNA: TGTGCCAGCAGCCATATCGGGACAGGGAACGGAAAACTGTTTTTT
D: TRBD1; J: TRBJ2-7; V: TRBV29-1; size: .; CDR3: CSVVGYRDRAYEQYF; DNA: TGCAGCGTTGTGGGGTATCGGGACAGAGCCTACGAGCAGTACTTC
D: .; J: TRBJ2-7; V: TRBV28; size: .; CDR3: CASSFGSYEQYF; DNA: TGTGCCAGCAGTTTTGGCAGCTACGAGCAGTACTTC
D: TRBD2; J: TRBJ2-7; V: TRBV7-8; size: .; CDR3: CASSLGLAGRSYEQYF; DNA: TGTGCCAGCAGCTTAGGACTAGCGGGACGATCCTACGAGCAGTACTTC
D: TRBD1; J: TRBJ2-7; V: TRBV11-2; size: once; CDR3: CASSSLSGQGAPYEQYF; DNA: TGTGCCAGCAGCTCCCTCTCGGGACAGGGGGCACCCTACGAGCAGTACTTC
D: TRBD2; J: TRBJ2-1; V: TRBV11-2; size: .; CDR3: CASSFSGSSYNEQFF; DNA: TGTGCCAGCAGCTTTAGCGGGAGCTCCTACAATGAGCAGTTCTTC
D: TRBD1; J: TRBJ1-2; V: TRBV2; size: .; CDR3: CASSDVRLADRGGYTF; DNA: TGTGCCAGCAGTGACGTTCGGCTAGCGGACAGGGGTGGCTACACCTTC
D: .; J: TRBJ1-1; V: TRBV11-2; size: .; CDR3: CASSSSPGNLNTEAFF; DNA: TGTGCCAGCAGCTCATCGCCCGGGAACTTGAACACTGAAGCTTTCTTT
D: TRBD2; J: TRBJ2-5; V: TRBV3-1/TRBV3-2; size: .; CDR3: CASSPGTSGRAWETQYF; DNA: TGTGCCAGCAGCCCCGGGACTAGCGGGAGGGCGTGGGAGACCCAGTACTTC
D: TRBD1; J: TRBJ1-2; V: TRBV6-5; size: once; CDR3: CASRRQGDYGYTF; DNA: TGTGCCAGCAGGCGACAGGGGGACTATGGCTACACCTTC
D: .; J: TRBJ1-5; V: TRBV23-1; size: .; CDR3: CASTPGGQPQHF; DNA: TGCGCCAGCACCCCGGGGGGTCAGCCCCAGCATTTT
D: .; J: TRBJ2-7; V: TRBV7-8; size: .; CDR3: CASSLMTQAGPLEQYF; DNA: TGTGCCAGCAGCTTAATGACCCAAGCAGGGCCGCTCGAGCAGTACTTC
D: .; J: TRBJ2-5; V: TRBV4-1; size: once; CDR3: CASSLRDSRAGTQYF; DNA: TGCGCCAGCAGCTTAAGGGACTCTAGGGCCGGGACCCAGTACTTC
D: TRBD2; J: TRBJ2-2; V: TRBV15; size: .; CDR3: CATARLAGTGELFF; DNA: TGTGCCACCGCTAGACTAGCGGGGACCGGGGAGCTGTTTTTT
D: TRBD1; J: TRBJ2-3; V: TRBV7-6; size: .; CDR3: CASSLGLTGGADTQYF; DNA: TGTGCCAGCAGCTTAGGCCTAACAGGGGGAGCAGATACGCAGTATTTT
D: .; J: TRBJ1-1; V: TRBV19; size: once; CDR3: CASVPLGQLNTEAFF; DNA: TGTGCCAGCGTGCCCCTCGGACAGTTGAACACTGAAGCTTTCTTT
D: TRBD1; J: TRBJ1-6; V: TRBV6-1; size: .; CDR3: CASSEVTGGAYSPLHF; DNA: TGTGCCAGCAGTGAGGTAACAGGGGGCGCTTATTCACCCCTCCACTTT
D: TRBD2; J: TRBJ2-1; V: TRBV19; size: once; CDR3: CASSSSSGGRMDEQFF; DNA: TGTGCCAGTAGTAGTAGTTCGGGGGGTCGTATGGATGAGCAGTTCTTC
D: TRBD2; J: TRBJ2-1; V: TRBV4-1; size: few; CDR3: CASRRTSGHNEQFF; DNA: TGCGCCAGCCGCCGGACTAGCGGGCACAATGAGCAGTTCTTC
D: TRBD1; J: TRBJ2-7; V: TRBV4-1; size: .; CDR3: CASSQGVRDRGYEQYF; DNA: TGCGCCAGCAGCCAAGGCGTACGGGACAGGGGTTACGAGCAGTACTTC